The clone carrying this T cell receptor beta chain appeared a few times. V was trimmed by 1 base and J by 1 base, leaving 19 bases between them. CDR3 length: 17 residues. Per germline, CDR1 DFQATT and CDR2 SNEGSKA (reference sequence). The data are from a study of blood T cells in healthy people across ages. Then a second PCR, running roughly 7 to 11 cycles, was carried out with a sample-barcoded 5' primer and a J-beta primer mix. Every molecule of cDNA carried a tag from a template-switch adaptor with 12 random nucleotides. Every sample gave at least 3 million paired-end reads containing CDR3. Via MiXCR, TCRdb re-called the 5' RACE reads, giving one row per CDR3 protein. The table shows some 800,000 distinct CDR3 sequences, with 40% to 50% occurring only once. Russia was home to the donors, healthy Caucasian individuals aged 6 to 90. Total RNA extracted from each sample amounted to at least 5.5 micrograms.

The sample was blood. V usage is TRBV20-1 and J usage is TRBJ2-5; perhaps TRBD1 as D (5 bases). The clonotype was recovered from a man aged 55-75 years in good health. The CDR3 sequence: CSARGITGLVFQETQYF. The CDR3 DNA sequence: TGCAGTGCTAGAGGAATAACAGGTTTGGTGTTCCAAGAGACCCAGTACTTC.